This T cell receptor beta chain was identified during a study of T cell repertoires in aging, cancer and after chemotherapy. Study-wide context: Donor ages fell into six groups from 30 or younger up to 70 or older. Clear clonal overlap appeared across healthy donor samples taken over several months to years.

This clonotype is judged medium-sized. No antigen is known for it. TRB rearrangements spanning V, D and J were amplified using mixed TRB-A/B primers. TCRdb fed the multiplex PCR reads into MiXCR, producing one record per CDR3 protein. The data contain about 2,500 distinct CDR3 sequences, about 26% of them singletons. This CDR3 is 13 amino acids long. V was pared by 4 bases and J by 8 bases, with 15 bases between. The germline V gene encodes CDR1 SGHRS and CDR2 YFSETQ. Amplification of TCR beta used genomic DNA extracted from peripheral blood. Findings and caveats of the study: Median generation probability rose over the chemotherapy interval in each cancer cohort, suggesting rebound thymic output.

The sequence was obtained from a human donor in good health. The sequencing sample was made of blood. This rearrangement joins TRBV5-1 to TRBJ1-2; possible D gene TRBD1, 5 bases. Written as DNA, the CDR3 is TGCGCCAGCAGCGTGTCCACAGGCAACGGCTACACCTTC. It codes for CASSVSTGNGYTF.